Presented here are 17 T cell receptor beta chains from one specimen sequenced in a study of T cells in localized non-small cell lung cancer. The protocol was immunoSEQ multiplex PCR, while the TCRdb copy is restricted to in-frame clones and leaves out a portion. The sample has some 30,000 clones, approximately 90% seen once. Sequenced material: PBMCs, taken before any cancer treatment. Source of these receptors: a man aged 35 to 69 with stage II lung adenocarcinoma.

The genes are TRBV5-4 and TRBJ1-1; D not resolved. Trimming removed 2 bases from V and 4 bases from J, with 6 bases in between. The CDR3 spans 12 residues. In germline, CDR1 is SGHNT, CDR2 YYREEE (reference sequence). CDR3 residues: CASSFRGTEAFF. The CDR3 coding sequence is TGTGCCAGCAGCTTTCGGGGCACTGAAGCTTTCTTT.

J is TRBJ2-1 and V is TRBV19; D ambiguous. Germline lookup yields CDR1 LNHDA and CDR2 SQIVND (reference sequence). The V end was cut by 7 bases, the J end by 2 bases, with 12 bases between. This CDR3 contains 14 residues. The CDR3 reads CASNKRNAYNEQFF. The DNA for the CDR3 is TGTGCCAGTAATAAGAGGAACGCCTACAATGAGCAGTTCTTC. Based on the CDR3 plus reference TRBV19 and TRBJ2-1, the full variable domain is DGGITQSPKYLFRKEGQNVTLSCEQNLNHDAMYWYRQDPGQGLRLIYYSQIVNDFQKGDIAEGYSVSREKKESFPLTVTSAQKNPTAFYLCASNKRNAYNEQFFGPGTRLTVL.

The gene calls are TRBV5-1 and TRBJ1-1, with a tentative D call TRBD1 (5 bases). Germline V gene sequence: CDR1 SGHRS, CDR2 YFSETQ. Trimming pared 3 bases from V and 1 base from J, leaving 19 bases between. This CDR3 spans 17 amino acids. CDR3 residues: CASSSGLSPGRNTEAFF. The CDR3 coding sequence is TGCGCCAGCAGCTCTGGACTGTCCCCAGGGAGGAACACTGAAGCTTTCTTT.

The chain combines TRBV21-1 with TRBJ1-5. TRBV21-1 is a pseudogene locus. This CDR3 is 13 amino acids long. The CDR3 coding sequence is TGTGCCAGCAGCAACAAATGGGATCAGCCCCAGCATTTT. Translating gives CASSNKWDQPQHF.

The chain couples TRBV5-3 to TRBJ2-4; TRBD2 matches 12 bases. TRBV5-3 is classed as an ORF, of uncertain function. This CDR3 has 15 residues. Germline trimming cut 5 bases from V and 8 bases from J; bases unmatched to any gene: 8. The CDR3: CARRELAGGRYIQYF. As DNA, the CDR3 is TGTGCCAGAAGAGAACTAGCGGGAGGTCGTTACATTCAGTACTTC.

This clone has just one count. This chain connects TRBV4-1 to TRBJ1-1, with 7 bases lining up with TRBD1. CDR3 size: 14 residues. The ends lost 2 bases at V and 6 bases at J; junction bases unmatched: 6. The germline CDR1 and CDR2 sequences are MGHRA and YSYEKL. DNA for the CDR3: TGCGCCAGCAGCCAAAGGGGGCGAGGCGCTGAAGCTTTCTTT. This sequence encodes CASSQRGRGAEAFF.

The chain links TRBV30 to TRBJ1-3; D is unclear. Trimming cost V 8 bases and J 4 bases, with 9 bases left between them. Germline V gives CDR1 GTSNPN, CDR2 SVGIG (reference sequence). The CDR3 is 11 residues long. The CDR3 loop is CAHPQGNTIYF. The CDR3 coding sequence is TGTGCCCACCCCCAGGGAAACACCATATATTTT.

The chain joins TRBV6-1 to TRBJ2-2; 8 bases agree with TRBD1. CDR3 length: 15 residues. Trimming removed 5 bases from V and 4 bases from J; junction bases left unmatched: 6. CDR1 and CDR2 from the germline V gene are MNHNS and SASEGT. The CDR3 bases are TGTGCCAGCAGTCCATGGACAGGGAGCACCGGGGAGCTGTTTTTT. Protein: CASSPWTGSTGELFF.

The V gene is TRBV28, the J gene TRBJ2-7, with D possibly being TRBD2 (5 bases). CDR1 and CDR2 from the germline V gene are MDHEN and SYDVKM. V shed 5 bases and J shed 2 bases, with 13 bases lying between them. This CDR3 region has 14 residues. CDR3 region: CASSPTGLPYEQYF. Here the CDR3 DNA reads TGTGCCAGCAGTCCTACTGGACTTCCCTACGAGCAGTACTTC.

The chain uses TRBV19 and TRBJ1-1, with D possibly TRBD1 on 6 matching bases. This CDR3 contains 15 residues. V dropped 6 bases and J dropped 5 bases, with 19 bases sitting between them. The germline V gene encodes CDR1 LNHDA and CDR2 SQIVND (reference sequence). CDR3 DNA sequence: TGTGCCAGTAGCACCATTGGGGGGGCGATAACTGAAGCTTTCTTT. Translated, it gives CASSTIGGAITEAFF.

This sequence joins TRBV19 and TRBJ2-1; 9 bases align to TRBD2. V lost 5 bases and J lost 0; bases outside the gene matches: 5. The CDR3 sequence is 16 residues long. Germline values: CDR1 LNHDA, CDR2 SQIVND (reference sequence). CDR3 sequence (DNA): TGTGCCAGTAGTCCGATGACTAGCGGCTCCTACAATGAGCAGTTCTTC. Protein sequence: CASSPMTSGSYNEQFF.

The V gene is TRBV2, the J gene TRBJ1-6; 8 bases agree with TRBD1. Germline V lookup: CDR1 SNHLY, CDR2 FYNNEI. This CDR3 region has 15 residues. J lost 1 base, V lost 6 bases, and 2 bases had no gene match. The CDR3 DNA is TGTGCCAGCAGCTGGGACAGGTCCTATAATTCACCCCTCCACTTT. This encodes CASSWDRSYNSPLHF.

The chain employs TRBV27 and TRBJ2-1; 9 positions agree with TRBD2. Trimming removed 5 bases from V and 12 bases from J; junction bases left unmatched: 14. The CDR3 sequence is 15 residues long. Germline V lookup: CDR1 MNHEY, CDR2 SMNVEV (reference sequence). The CDR3 region is CASSTLGLARVGQFF. The CDR3 DNA follows: TGTGCCAGCAGTACCCTGGGACTAGCCCGGGTTGGGCAGTTCTTC.

V and J are TRBV5-4 and TRBJ2-7; D may be TRBD2 (6 bases). The V end was cut by 5 bases, the J end by 2 bases, with 11 bases between. The length of the CDR3 is 13 residues. Germline V CDR1 and CDR2: SGHNT, YYREEE (reference sequence). The CDR3 sequence: CASSWDSAYEQYF. The CDR3 DNA reads as TGTGCCAGCAGTTGGGACTCAGCCTACGAGCAGTACTTC.

This chain connects TRBV7-2 to TRBJ1-3; 10 bases fit TRBD1. CDR1 and CDR2 from the germline V gene are SGHTA and FQGNSA. Trimming cost V 5 bases and J 0 bases; bases outside gene matches: 7. CDR3 size: 17 residues. The CDR3 DNA reads as TGTGCCAGCAGCCGGGACAGGGGAAGCTACTCTGGAAACACCATATATTTT. This translates into CASSRDRGSYSGNTIYF.

This clone was observed a single time. The J gene is TRBJ1-1, the V gene TRBV10-1, with 8 bases matching TRBD1. V shed 0 bases, J shed 3 bases, and the junction held 12 bases outside the gene matches. Germline CDR1 WNHNN, CDR2 SYGVQD (reference sequence). The CDR3 has 18 residues. The CDR3 region is CASSESVEDRALDTEAFF. CDR3 coding DNA: TGCGCCAGCAGTGAGTCTGTGGAGGACAGGGCGCTCGACACTGAAGCTTTCTTT.

The CDR3 loop is CASDSGGGIYNEQFF. The CDR3 DNA reads as TGTGCCAGCGATTCAGGGGGAGGGATATACAATGAGCAGTTCTTC. The V gene is TRBV5-8, the J gene TRBJ2-1; the D gene could be TRBD1 or TRBD2 (7 bases each). The V end lost 7 bases, the J end lost 4 bases, and 18 bases lay between the germline ends. Germline CDR1 reads SGHTS; CDR2 reads YDEGEE. The CDR3 loop spans 15 amino acids.